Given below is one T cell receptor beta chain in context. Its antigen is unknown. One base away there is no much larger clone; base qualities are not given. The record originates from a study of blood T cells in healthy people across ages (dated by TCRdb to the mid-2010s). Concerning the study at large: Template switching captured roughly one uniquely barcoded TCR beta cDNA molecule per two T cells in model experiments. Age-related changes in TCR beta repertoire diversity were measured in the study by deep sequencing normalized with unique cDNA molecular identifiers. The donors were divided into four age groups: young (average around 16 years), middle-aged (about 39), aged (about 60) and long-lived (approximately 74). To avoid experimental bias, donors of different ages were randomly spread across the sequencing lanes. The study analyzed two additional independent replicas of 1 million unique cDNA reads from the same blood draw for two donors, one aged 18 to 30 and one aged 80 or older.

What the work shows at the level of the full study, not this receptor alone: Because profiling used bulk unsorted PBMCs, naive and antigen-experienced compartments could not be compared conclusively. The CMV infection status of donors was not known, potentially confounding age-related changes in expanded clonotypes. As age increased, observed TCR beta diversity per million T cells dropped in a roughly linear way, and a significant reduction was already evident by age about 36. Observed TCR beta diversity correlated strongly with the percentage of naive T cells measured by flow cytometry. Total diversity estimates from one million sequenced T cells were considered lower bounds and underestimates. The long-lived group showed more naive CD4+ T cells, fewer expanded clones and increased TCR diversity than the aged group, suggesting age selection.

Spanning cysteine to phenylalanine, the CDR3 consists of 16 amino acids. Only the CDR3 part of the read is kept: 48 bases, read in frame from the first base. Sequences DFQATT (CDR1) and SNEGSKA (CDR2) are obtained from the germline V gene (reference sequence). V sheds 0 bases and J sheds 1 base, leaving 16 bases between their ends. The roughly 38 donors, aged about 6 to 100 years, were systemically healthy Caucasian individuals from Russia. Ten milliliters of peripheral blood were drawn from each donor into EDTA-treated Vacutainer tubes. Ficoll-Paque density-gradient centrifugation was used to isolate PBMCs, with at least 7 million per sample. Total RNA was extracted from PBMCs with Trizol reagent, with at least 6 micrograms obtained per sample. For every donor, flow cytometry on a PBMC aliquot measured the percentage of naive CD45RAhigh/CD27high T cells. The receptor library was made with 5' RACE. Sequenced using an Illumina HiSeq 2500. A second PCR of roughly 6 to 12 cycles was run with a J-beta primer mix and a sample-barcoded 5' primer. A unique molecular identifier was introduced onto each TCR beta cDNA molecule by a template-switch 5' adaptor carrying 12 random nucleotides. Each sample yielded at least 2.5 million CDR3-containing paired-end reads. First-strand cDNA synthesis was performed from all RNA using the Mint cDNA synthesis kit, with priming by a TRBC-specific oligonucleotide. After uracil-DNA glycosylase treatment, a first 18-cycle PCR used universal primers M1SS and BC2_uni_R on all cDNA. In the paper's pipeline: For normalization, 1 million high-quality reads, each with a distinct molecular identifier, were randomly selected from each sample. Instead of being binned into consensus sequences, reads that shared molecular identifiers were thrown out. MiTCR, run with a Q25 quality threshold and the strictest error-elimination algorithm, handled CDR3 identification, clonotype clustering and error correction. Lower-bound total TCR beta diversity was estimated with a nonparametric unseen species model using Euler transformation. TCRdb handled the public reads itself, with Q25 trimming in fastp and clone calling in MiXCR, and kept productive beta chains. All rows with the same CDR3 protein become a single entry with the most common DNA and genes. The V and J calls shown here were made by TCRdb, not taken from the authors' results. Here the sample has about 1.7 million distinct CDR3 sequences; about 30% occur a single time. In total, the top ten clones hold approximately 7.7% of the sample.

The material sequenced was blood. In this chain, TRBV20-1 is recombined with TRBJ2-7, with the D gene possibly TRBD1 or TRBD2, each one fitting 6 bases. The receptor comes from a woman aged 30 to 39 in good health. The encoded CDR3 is CSARDFGGTKSYEQYF. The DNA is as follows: TGCAGTGCTAGAGATTTCGGGGGCACAAAATCCTACGAGCAGTACTTC.